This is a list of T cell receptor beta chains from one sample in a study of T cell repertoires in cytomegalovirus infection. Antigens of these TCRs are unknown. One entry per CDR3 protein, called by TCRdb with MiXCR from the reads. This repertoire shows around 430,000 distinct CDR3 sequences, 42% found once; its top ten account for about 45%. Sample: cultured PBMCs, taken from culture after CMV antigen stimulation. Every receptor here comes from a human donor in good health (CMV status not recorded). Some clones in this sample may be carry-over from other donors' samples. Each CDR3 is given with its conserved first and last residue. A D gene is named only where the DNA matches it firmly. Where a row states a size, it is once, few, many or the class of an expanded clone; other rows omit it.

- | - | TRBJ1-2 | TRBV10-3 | CAISVMQGAGYTF | TGTGCCATCAGTGTTATGCAGGGTGCTGGCTACACCTTC
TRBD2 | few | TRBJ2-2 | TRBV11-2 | CASSSYWGGVTGELFF | TGTGCCAGCAGCTCTTATTGGGGGGGGGTCACCGGGGAGCTGTTTTTT
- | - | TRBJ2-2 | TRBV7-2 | CASSPWGGRATGELFF | TGTGCCAGCAGCCCGTGGGGGGGGCGCGCCACCGGGGAGCTGTTTTTT
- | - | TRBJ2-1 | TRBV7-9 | CASRMRQDSLLNEQFF | TGTGCCAGCAGGATGAGACAGGATTCTTTATTAAATGAGCAGTTCTTC
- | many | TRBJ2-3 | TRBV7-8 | CASSLSAPGSTDTQYF | TGTGCCAGCAGCTTGTCGGCGCCGGGTAGCACAGATACGCAGTATTTT
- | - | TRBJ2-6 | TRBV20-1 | CSARPVSGANVLTF | TGCAGTGCTAGACCGGTGTCTGGGGCCAACGTCCTGACTTTC
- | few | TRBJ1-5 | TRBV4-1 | CASSQVTGRGNQPQHF | TGCGCCAGCAGCCAAGTAACAGGCCGCGGCAATCAGCCCCAGCATTTT
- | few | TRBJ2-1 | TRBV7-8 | CASSRARGNEQFF | TGTGCCAGCAGCAGAGCTAGGGGCAATGAGCAGTTCTTC
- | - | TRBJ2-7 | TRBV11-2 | CASSRGSNEYF | TGTGCCAGCAGCCGGGGAAGCAACGAGTACTTC
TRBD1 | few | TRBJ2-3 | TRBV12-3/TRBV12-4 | CASSLTGAGDTQYF | TGTGCCAGCAGCCTGACAGGGGCAGGAGATACGCAGTATTTT
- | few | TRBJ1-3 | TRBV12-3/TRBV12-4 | CASQQSGGSGNTIYF | TGTGCCAGCCAACAATCGGGGGGCTCTGGAAACACCATATATTTT
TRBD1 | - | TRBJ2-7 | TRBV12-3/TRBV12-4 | CASSRTGIGYEQYF | TGTGCCAGCAGTCGGACAGGGATTGGGTACGAGCAGTACTTC
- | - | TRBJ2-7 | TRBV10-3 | CAISASRAYEQYF | TGTGCCATCAGCGCCAGTAGGGCCTACGAGCAGTACTTC
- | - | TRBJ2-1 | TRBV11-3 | CASSLDSVENEQFF | TGTGCCAGCAGCTTAGATTCGGTTGAAAATGAGCAGTTCTTC
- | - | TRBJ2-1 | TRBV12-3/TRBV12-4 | CASSISLREQFF | TGTGCCAGCAGCATATCACTTCGTGAGCAGTTCTTC
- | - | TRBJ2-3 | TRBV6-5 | CASKQGPGTDTQYF | TGTGCCAGCAAACAGGGCCCCGGCACAGATACGCAGTATTTT
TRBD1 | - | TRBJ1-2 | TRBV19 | CASRRTGNWVYGYTF | TGTGCCAGTAGGAGGACAGGGAATTGGGTCTATGGCTACACCTTC
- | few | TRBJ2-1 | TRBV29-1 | CSVEDRRSSYNEQFF | TGCAGCGTTGAAGATAGAAGGAGCTCCTACAATGAGCAGTTCTTC
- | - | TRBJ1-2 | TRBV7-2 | CASSWRTANYGYTF | TGTGCCAGCAGCTGGCGGACGGCGAACTATGGCTACACCTTC
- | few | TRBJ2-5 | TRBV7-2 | CASSLPLAQTQYF | TGTGCCAGCAGCCTTCCACTAGCCCAGACCCAGTACTTC
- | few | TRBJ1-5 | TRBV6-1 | CASSEGTGLSNQPQHF | TGTGCCAGCAGTGAAGGAACAGGGCTAAGCAATCAGCCCCAGCATTTT
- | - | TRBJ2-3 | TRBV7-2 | CASSSGGFTDTQYF | TGTGCCAGCAGCTCCGGGGGTTTCACAGATACGCAGTATTTT
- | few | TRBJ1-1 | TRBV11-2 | CASSLFGVANTEAFF | TGTGCCAGCAGCTTATTCGGGGTAGCGAATACTGAAGCTTTCTTT